The 13 T cell receptor beta chains given below trace back to one sample, sequenced in a study of blood T cell repertoires in COVID-19 (dated by TCRdb to 2019 to 2021). Library prep was done by the immunoSEQ multiplex PCR assay. The table was pulled from immuneACCESS by TCRdb, which kept in-frame rearrangements only. Such tables lose some clones; where checked, under half of the loss comes from unresolved V genes, and the rest has no known cause. The sample table contains roughly 100,000 clones; only one count was recorded for roughly 82% of them. Clones ranked in the top ten supply about 5% of the sample. The material sequenced was peripheral blood. Every receptor here comes from a man in his sixties with acute or convalescent COVID-19.

V and J are TRBV27 and TRBJ2-7; 7 nucleotides line up with TRBD2. CDR3 length: 16 amino acids. Trimming removed 5 bases from V and 3 bases from J; junction bases left unmatched: 13. The germline V gene has CDR1 MNHEY and CDR2 SMNVEV (reference sequence). The CDR3 DNA sequence: TGTGCCAGCAGTCGTGGTTCGGTGGGCGGGGGCTACGAGCAGTACTTC. As protein: CASSRGSVGGGYEQYF.

Notes on this clone: Germline and junction disagree at one end, which may indicate a read error. The rearrangement links TRBV6-5 to TRBJ1-2; 9 bases are a match to TRBD1. The length of the CDR3 is 14 residues. Germline CDR1 reads MNHEY; CDR2 reads SVGAGI. CDR3 bases: TGTGCCAGCAGTTCCTTGGGCCGTATGGGACAGGGAGTCTTC. This translates into CASSSLGRMGQGVF.

The genes are TRBV3-1 (or the pseudogene TRBV3-2) and TRBJ2-1; TRBD2 aligns across 9 bases. The CDR3 is 15 amino acids. V lost 4 bases, J lost 8 bases, and 9 bases stayed unmatched. In germline, CDR1 is LGHDT, CDR2 YNNKEL (reference sequence). CDR3: CASSRGGAAPHEQFF. For the CDR3, the DNA is TGTGCCAGCAGCCGCGGGGGGGCCGCGCCCCATGAGCAGTTCTTC.

The J gene is TRBJ2-7, the V gene TRBV7-8, with D unresolved. This CDR3 comprises 12 residues. Trimming pared 5 bases from V and 3 bases from J, leaving 8 bases between. CDR1 and CDR2 from the germline V gene are SGHVS and FQNEAQ. CDR3: CASSMRSYEQYF. As DNA, the CDR3 is TGTGCCAGCAGCATGCGGAGCTACGAGCAGTACTTC.

CDR3 in DNA: TGTGCCAGCAGCCCCCAGGGGAACGGGTATGAGAGCACAGATACGCAGTATTTT. Protein: CASSPQGNGYESTDTQYF. V usage is TRBV7-9 and J usage is TRBJ2-3; D possibly corresponds to TRBD1 (6 bases). Looked up from germline, CDR1 is SEHNR and CDR2 is FQNEAQ (reference sequence). V lost 5 bases and J 0 bases, leaving 21 bases between the germline ends. CDR3 length: 18 amino acids.

The chain couples TRBV19 to TRBJ1-4; 7 bases line up with TRBD1. Germline CDR1 and CDR2: LNHDA and SQIVND (reference sequence). The CDR3 extends over 17 amino acids. V lost 6 bases and J lost 0; bases outside the gene matches: 10. CDR3 region: CASSSRGSSATNEKLFF. DNA of the CDR3: TGTGCCAGTAGCTCCAGGGGGTCTTCTGCAACTAATGAAAAACTGTTTTTT.

The chain couples TRBV6-1 to TRBJ2-3; D is perhaps TRBD1 (5 bases). Germline CDR1 MNHNS, CDR2 SASEGT. This CDR3 region has 14 residues. Trimming left V 2 bases short and J 6 bases short, with 12 bases between. As DNA, the CDR3 is TGTGCCAGCAGTGAAATGGCAGGGTACGATACGCAGTATTTT. Its translation: CASSEMAGYDTQYF.

The chain carries TRBV6-5 and TRBJ2-7; 8 bases are a match to TRBD1. This CDR3 region has 14 residues. With 7 bases clipped from V and 2 bases from J, the junction kept 7 bases outside the gene matches. From germline, CDR1 is MNHEY and CDR2 SVGAGI. DNA for the CDR3: TGTGCCAGCAAAACACCGGGACAGGCCTACGAGCAGTACTTC. This gives the protein CASKTPGQAYEQYF.

The genes are TRBV18 and TRBJ1-5; 7 bases match TRBD1. The CDR3 covers 13 residues. Germline CDR1 and CDR2: KGHSH and LQKENI. V dropped 3 bases and J dropped 7; count of bases not matched to a gene: 3. The CDR3 DNA reads as TGTGCCAGCTCACCCGGGACAGAGCAGCCCCAGCATTTT. Its translation: CASSPGTEQPQHF.

The CDR3 DNA follows: TGTGCCACCAGCCTCGGACTAGCGGGGTCAGGGGAGCAGTACTTC. This codes for CATSLGLAGSGEQYF. The chain uses TRBV15 and TRBJ2-7, with TRBD2 matching over 12 bases. This CDR3 is 15 amino acids long. The V segment lost 5 bases and the J segment 7 bases; nucleotides outside the gene matches: 9. Germline V gene sequence: CDR1 LNHNV, CDR2 YYDKDF (reference sequence).

This chain uses TRBV9 with TRBJ1-1; maybe TRBD1 (6 bases). V was cut by 0 bases and J by 10 bases, with 10 bases left in between. The CDR3 length is 12 residues. The germline V gene encodes CDR1 SGDLS and CDR2 YYNGEE. The CDR3 spells CASSVEWGRAFF. CDR3 nucleotides: TGTGCCAGCAGCGTAGAATGGGGGCGAGCTTTCTTT. Full variable domain (rest looked up from reference TRBV9 and TRBJ1-1): DSGVTQTPKHLITATGQRVTLRCSPRSGDLSVYWYQQSLDQGLQFLIQYYNGEERAKGNILERFSAQQFPDLHSELNLSSLELGDSALYFCASSVEWGRAFFGQGTRLTVV.

The chain couples TRBV7-2 to TRBJ2-1; TRBD2 matches at 12 bases. J lost 7 bases, V lost 5 bases, and 12 bases had no gene match. Germline V gene lookup returns CDR1 SGHTA and CDR2 FQGNSA. The CDR3 loop spans 17 amino acids. CDR3 sequence reads: CASSPTLAGGAWNEQFF. DNA for the CDR3: TGTGCCAGCAGCCCGACCCTAGCGGGAGGGGCTTGGAATGAGCAGTTCTTC.

This chain links TRBV4-2 with TRBJ1-5; TRBD1 agrees at 9 bases. The CDR3 covers 19 residues. Germline assignment: CDR1 LGHNA and CDR2 YNFKEQ. After removal of 3 bases from V and 0 bases from J, the junction contained 12 bases not matched to a gene. The CDR3: CASSQAGTGSGNSNQPQHF. CDR3 sequence (DNA): TGTGCCAGCAGCCAGGCCGGGACAGGGAGTGGGAATAGCAATCAGCCCCAGCATTTT.